The 18 T cell receptor beta chains below were found in one sample sequenced in a study of Graves' ophthalmopathy and Graves' hyperthyroidism. Investigators amplified TCR beta CDR3 regions from RNA transcripts. First-round RT-PCR with HTBI primers preceded a second-round multiplex PCR. MiXCR, run by TCRdb on the multiplex PCR reads, gives a single entry per CDR3 protein. This table holds about 740,000 distinct CDR3 sequences, 35% to 50% found once. The specimen was peripheral blood. These receptors originate from an adult man with Graves' ophthalmopathy.

As for this clonotype: At one end the junction does not follow the germline gene, possibly because of a read error. The CDR3 nucleotides read TGCGCCAGCAGCCAATTCATAGGGCAGGGGGCCAACGTCCTGACTTTC. Its translation: CASSQFIGQGANVLTF. V is TRBV7-9 and J is TRBJ2-6; D call uncertain. The CDR3 spans 16 residues. Germline V gene sequence: CDR1 SEHNR, CDR2 FQNEAQ (reference sequence).

In this sample, this clonotype turned up many times. This chain connects TRBV20-1 to TRBJ1-1; 7 bases align to TRBD1. The CDR3 is 11 residues long. The V and J ends lost 6 bases and 4 bases, in that order; junction bases with no gene match: 2. CDR1 is DFQATT and CDR2 is SNEGSKA in the germline V gene (reference sequence). The CDR3 region is CSAPGGTEAFF. CDR3 nucleotides: TGCAGTGCACCAGGGGGCACTGAAGCTTTCTTT.

On this clonotype itself: This may stem from a read error, because a much larger clone lies one nucleotide away. The chain combines TRBV11-3 with TRBJ1-1, with D possibly TRBD1 on 5 matching bases. This CDR3 is 14 amino acids long. Per germline, CDR1 SGHNT and CDR2 YENEEA. The CDR3 region has the DNA TGTGCCGGCAGCTCCCAGGGCATGAACACTGAAGCTTTCTTT. This codes for CAGSSQGMNTEAFF.

The sample holds a few counts of this clonotype. The chain carries TRBV19 and TRBJ1-2; a possible D gene is TRBD1 (5 bases). Deletions cut 5 bases from V and 4 bases from J, with 14 bases between. The germline V gene encodes CDR1 LNHDA and CDR2 SQIVND (reference sequence). The CDR3 runs to 14 residues. CDR3 sequence: CASSLQGGIYGYTF. The CDR3 DNA is TGTGCCAGTAGTCTGCAGGGAGGAATCTATGGCTACACCTTC. Full variable domain (outside the CDR3, taken from reference TRBV19 and TRBJ1-2): DGGITQSPKYLFRKEGQNVTLSCEQNLNHDAMYWYRQDPGQGLRLIYYSQIVNDFQKGDIAEGYSVSREKKESFPLTVTSAQKNPTAFYLCASSLQGGIYGYTFGSGTRLTVV.

Notes on this clonotype: A much larger clone differs from this one at a single base, so this may be a read error. V usage is TRBV7-8 and J usage is TRBJ2-7; 10 bases align to TRBD1. This CDR3 is built from 15 residues. Germline V gene sequence: CDR1 SGHVS, CDR2 FQNEAQ. J gave up 2 bases and V 5 bases, and 6 bases lay outside the gene matches. CDR3 sequence (DNA): TGTGCCAGCAGCACCCGGACAGGGGGGACCTACGAGCAGTACTTC. This translates into CASSTRTGGTYEQYF. The variable domain in full, with the rest retrieved from reference TRBV7-8 and TRBJ2-7, is GAGVSQSPRYKVAKRGQDVALRCDPISGHVSLFWYQQALGQGPEFLTYFQNEAQLDKSGLPSDRFFAERPEGSVSTLKIQRTQQEDSAVYLCASSTRTGGTYEQYFGPGTRLTVT.

The chain carries TRBV20-1 and TRBJ1-1; TRBD1 agrees at 7 bases. There are 15 residues in the CDR3. Germline V gene lookup returns CDR1 DFQATT and CDR2 SNEGSKA (reference sequence). V gave up 6 bases and J gave up 0 bases; unmatched junction bases: 10. This chain's CDR3 is CSAGTRGLVNTEAFF. The DNA of the CDR3 is TGCAGTGCGGGGACGAGGGGGCTGGTGAACACTGAAGCTTTCTTT.

This clonotype was seen ten or more times. The chain has TRBV24-1 and TRBJ1-5, with 8 nucleotides matching TRBD1. From germline, CDR1 is KGHDR and CDR2 SFDVKD. The CDR3 consists of 16 residues. After removal of 3 bases from V and 6 bases from J, the junction contained 9 bases not matched to a gene. CDR3 bases: TGTGCCACCAGTGATGTACATACAGGGGGTGGTCAGCCCCAGCATTTT. It encodes CATSDVHTGGGQPQHF.

J is TRBJ2-5 and V is TRBV20-1; D not certain. The CDR3 is 14 residues long. Germline V lookup: CDR1 DFQATT, CDR2 SNEGSKA (reference sequence). Trimming stripped 6 bases from V and 7 bases from J, with 21 bases between. CDR3 region: CSAPTDPAGWTQYF. CDR3 sequence (DNA): TGCAGTGCCCCTACCGACCCGGCTGGTTGGACCCAGTACTTC.

This chain links TRBV11-2 with TRBJ1-3, with 7 nucleotides matching TRBD1. This CDR3 contains 19 residues. CDR1 is SGHAT and CDR2 is FQNNGV in the germline V gene. The V and J ends lost 8 bases and 0 bases, in that order; junction bases with no gene match: 19. The CDR3 is CASSPRDREDRSSGNTIYF. CDR3 nucleotide sequence: TGTGCCAGCTCACCACGTGACAGGGAGGATCGGAGCTCTGGAAACACCATATATTTT.

The V gene is TRBV19, the J gene TRBJ1-6; 7 bases fit TRBD1. The CDR3 covers 16 residues. V lost 5 bases to trimming and J lost 5 bases; unmatched junction nucleotides: 9. Germline CDR1 reads LNHDA; CDR2 reads SQIVND (reference sequence). In nucleotides, the CDR3 is TGTGCCAGTAGTCCACAGAGACAGGGACATAATTCACCCCTCCACTTT. Amino acids: CASSPQRQGHNSPLHF.

The rearrangement links TRBV4-1 to TRBJ1-1, with D unclear. Germline CDR1 MGHRA, CDR2 YSYEKL. V was trimmed by 4 bases and J by 1 base, leaving 13 bases between them. The CDR3 is 15 residues long. In DNA form, the CDR3 reads TGCGCCAGCAGCCCCAACAGCCGAGCGAACACTGAAGCTTTCTTT. The encoded protein is CASSPNSRANTEAFF.

In the case of this clonotype: With a much larger clone just one base away, this may be a read error. V and J are TRBV15 and TRBJ2-7; 12 bases line up with TRBD1. CDR3 length equals 16 residues. Germline lookup yields CDR1 LNHNV and CDR2 YYDKDF (reference sequence). The DNA of the CDR3 is TGTGCCACCAGCAGAGATGGGGGACAGGGGGCGTACGAGCGGTACTTC. It yields the protein CATSRDGGQGAYERYF.

This clonotype was seen only a few times. V and J are TRBV5-8 and TRBJ1-5; weak D call: TRBD1 (6 bases). V lost 4 bases and J 8 bases, leaving 16 bases between the germline ends. Germline V gene data show CDR1 as SGHTS and CDR2 as YDEGEE. The CDR3 consists of 14 residues. In DNA form, the CDR3 reads TGTGCCAGCAGCCGACAGGATCCTTGGGAGCCCCAGCATTTT. Amino acids: CASSRQDPWEPQHF.

A few counts support this clonotype. This chain connects TRBV6-5 to TRBJ1-6; D is unresolved. The CDR3 spans 13 residues. Trimming removed 3 bases at V and 7 bases at J, with 7 bases between. The germline V gene has CDR1 MNHEY and CDR2 SVGAGI. The CDR3 region is CASSYYRNSPLHF. As DNA, the CDR3 is TGTGCCAGCAGTTATTATAGAAATTCACCCCTCCACTTT.

The CDR3 DNA reads as TGTGCCTGGAGCGAGGGACAGGGAAATGAAAAACTGTTTTTT. Protein: CAWSEGQGNEKLFF. The J gene is TRBJ1-4, the V gene TRBV11-2; 9 bases agree with TRBD1. The germline CDR1 and CDR2 sequences are SGHAT and FQNNGV. The CDR3 is 14 residues long. The J segment lost 5 bases and the V segment lost 11 bases, leaving 9 bases of the junction unmatched.

This clonotype occurred many times. The chain combines TRBV6-1 with TRBJ1-2; D remains ambiguous. The CDR3 runs 10 residues. V was cut by 10 bases and J by 3 bases, with 6 bases left in between. Germline CDR1 MNHNS, CDR2 SASEGT. DNA for the CDR3: TGTGCCACCGTGGACTATGGCTACACCTTC. It yields the protein CATVDYGYTF.

This clonotype came up many times. The chain has TRBV9 and TRBJ2-6, with 7 bases aligning to TRBD1. The germline CDR1 and CDR2 sequences are SGDLS and YYNGEE. V lost 0 bases to trimming and J lost 1 base; unmatched junction nucleotides: 4. The CDR3 extends over 17 amino acids. The CDR3 sequence: CASSVVGRGSGANVLTF. The DNA of the CDR3 is TGTGCCAGCAGCGTAGTGGGCAGGGGGTCTGGGGCCAACGTCCTGACTTTC.

The chain employs TRBV15 and TRBJ1-2; the match to TRBD1 covers 8 bases. Trimming took 3 bases from V and 2 from J; bases not matched to a gene: 5. The CDR3 totals 15 residues. The germline V gene encodes CDR1 LNHNV and CDR2 YYDKDF (reference sequence). The CDR3 spells CATSSSDRANYGYTF. The CDR3 nucleotides are TGTGCCACCAGCAGCTCGGACAGGGCCAACTATGGCTACACCTTC.